The text below deals with one T cell receptor beta chain. No antigen is known for it. The sample originates from a study of metastatic and nonmetastatic thyroid tumors. TCRdb re-called clones from the PCR reads using MiXCR. The profile covers around 40,000 clones, with about a sixth appearing a single time and roughly 6% taken by the ten largest. Points from the study as a whole: Compared with benign nodules, malignant thyroid tumors were reported to have significantly higher TCR beta diversity in both blood and tumor.

Not a single patient had been given any form of treatment at any point before undergoing thyroid surgery. Germline loops: CDR1 SGHRS, CDR2 YFSETQ. The J segment lost 3 bases and the V segment lost 4 bases, leaving 9 bases of the junction unmatched. CDR3 length: 15 amino acids. Sample: blood. The chain has TRBV5-1 and TRBJ2-7; TRBD2 matches 8 bases. This clonotype was sampled from a male donor with papillary thyroid cancer or a benign thyroid nodule (not recorded which). Some clones in this sample may be carry-over from other donors' samples. CDR3 sequence reads: CASSAPGLGVYEQYF. CDR3 coding DNA: TGCGCCAGCAGCGCCCCGGGACTAGGAGTCTACGAGCAGTACTTC.